The 23 T cell receptor beta chains reported below all come from one sample, sequenced in a study of Graves' ophthalmopathy and Graves' hyperthyroidism. RNA transcripts yielded amplified TCR beta CDR3 regions. RT-PCR in the first round used HTBI primers; a second-round multiplex PCR followed. TCRdb itself ran the multiplex PCR reads through MiXCR, one entry per CDR3 protein. This sample has about 420,000 distinct CDR3 sequences, with around 21% found just once. Sequenced input: peripheral blood. The receptors originated from a woman aged 18 to 35 with stable Graves' hyperthyroidism.

This clonotype was counted many times. The CDR3 region is CASSRDSSYNSPLHF. The CDR3 nucleotides read TGTGCCAGCAGCCGGGACAGCTCCTATAATTCACCCCTCCACTTT. The chain employs TRBV7-8 and TRBJ1-6, with 7 bases aligning to TRBD1. Per germline, CDR1 SGHVS and CDR2 FQNEAQ. The ends lost 5 bases at V and 0 bases at J; junction bases unmatched: 1. CDR3 length equals 15 residues.

This clonotype was detected ten times or more. The chain is built from TRBV6-2 or TRBV6-3 and TRBJ1-6, with 12 bases that match TRBD1. CDR1 and CDR2 (germline): MNHEY, SVGEGT. The CDR3 length is 17 residues. With V trimmed by 7 bases and J by 10 bases, 14 bases remained unmatched. Here the CDR3 reads CASTRDPGQGAASPLHF. CDR3 coding DNA: TGTGCCAGCACCCGAGATCCGGGACAGGGGGCGGCATCACCCCTCCACTTT.

This clonotype was seen many times. J is TRBJ2-7 and V is TRBV7-9; weak D call: TRBD2 (5 bases). The germline V and J ends were trimmed by 4 bases and 6 bases, with 13 bases remaining between them. The CDR3 loop spans 13 amino acids. Germline CDR1 is SEHNR and CDR2 is FQNEAQ (reference sequence). The CDR3 DNA sequence: TGTGCCAGCAGCTCCATAGTCGGAGGCGAGCAGTACTTC. Translated: CASSSIVGGEQYF.

The table lists this clonotype with many counts. A much bigger clone sits one base away, suggesting this may be a read error. The J gene is TRBJ1-3, the V gene TRBV28; D gene uncertain. Germline V gene data show CDR1 as MDHEN and CDR2 as SYDVKM. The CDR3 is made up of 16 amino acids. V lost 6 bases and J lost 8, with 23 bases in between. This chain's CDR3 is CASRSDGEAWEDTIYF. CDR3 nucleotide sequence: TGTGCCAGCAGGTCAGACGGGGAGGCATGGGAAGACACCATATATTTT.

This clonotype appeared many times. The chain uses TRBV11-3 and TRBJ2-2; D call uncertain. Per the germline V gene, CDR1 is SGHNT and CDR2 is YENEEA. The CDR3 sequence is 15 residues long. V was clipped by 0 bases and J by 1 base, with 6 bases between them. The CDR3: CASSLDGQNTGELFF. The CDR3 nucleotides are TGTGCCAGCAGCTTAGATGGGCAGAACACCGGGGAGCTGTTTTTT.

This clonotype was picked up one time. The rearrangement uses TRBV5-6 and TRBJ1-5, with 8 positions matching TRBD1. CDR3 length: 15 amino acids. CDR1 is SGHDT and CDR2 is YYEEEE in the germline V gene. V lost 4 bases to trimming and J lost 6 bases; unmatched junction nucleotides: 9. The CDR3 is CASSTGQGGGQPQHF. The CDR3 bases are TGTGCCAGCAGCACAGGACAGGGAGGGGGTCAGCCCCAGCATTTT.

This clonotype appeared many times. The rearrangement links TRBV12-3 or TRBV12-4 to TRBJ1-5; 7 bases are shared with TRBD1. The CDR3 is 15 residues long. The ends lost 3 bases at V and 5 bases at J; junction bases unmatched: 7. The CDR3 protein is CASSFSDRVDQPQHF. The CDR3 bases are TGTGCCAGCAGTTTTAGCGACAGGGTCGATCAGCCCCAGCATTTT.

This clonotype was recorded many times. The chain combines TRBV6-1 with TRBJ2-7; TRBD2 agrees at 10 bases. Unmatched junction bases numbered 3, after V lost 0 bases and J lost 4 bases. Germline V gives CDR1 MNHNS, CDR2 SASEGT. The CDR3 is made up of 15 amino acids. The CDR3 bases are TGTGCCAGCAGTGAAGCCTCTAGCGGGAGTTACGAGCAGTACTTC. It encodes CASSEASSGSYEQYF.

This clonotype was counted at least ten times. This sequence joins TRBV6-5 and TRBJ1-5; D might be TRBD1 (6 bases). The CDR3 consists of 16 residues. V was shortened by 7 bases and J by 7 bases, with 23 bases between the two germline ends. The germline CDR1 and CDR2 sequences are MNHEY and SVGAGI. The CDR3 bases are TGTGCCAGCAACCCTACTAGGGGGGGTGTCGGACAGCCCCAGCATTTT. The encoded protein is CASNPTRGGVGQPQHF.

This clonotype was found many times. This sequence joins TRBV9 and TRBJ2-5; no definite D call. Trimming took 3 bases from V and 5 from J, leaving 11 bases between them. The germline gives CDR1 SGDLS, CDR2 YYNGEE. The CDR3 consists of 13 residues. CDR3 amino acids: CASSGRPRETQYF. The CDR3 DNA reads as TGTGCCAGCAGCGGGAGACCTCGGGAGACCCAGTACTTC.

This clonotype was detected only a few times. It may be a read error: a sequence one base away is much more abundant. The rearrangement links TRBV28 to TRBJ2-6; tentatively, D is TRBD1 (6 bases). The CDR3 has 16 amino acids. Germline-derived CDR1 and CDR2 are MDHEN and SYDVKM. The CDR3, as DNA: TGTGCCAGCAGTCCGACAGGACGCTCTTGGGCCAACGTCCTGACTTTC. Protein product: CASSPTGRSWANVLTF.

In this sample, this clonotype turned up many times. This chain uses TRBV25-1 with TRBJ2-3; TRBD1 agrees at 8 bases. The CDR3 loop spans 16 amino acids. V lost 3 bases, J lost 6 bases, and 11 bases stayed unmatched. CDR1 is MGHDK and CDR2 is SYGVNS in the germline V gene. The CDR3 loop is CASSDPGQVSTDTQYF. The CDR3, as DNA: TGTGCCAGCAGTGACCCGGGACAGGTCTCGACGGATACGCAGTATTTT.

In this sample, this clonotype turned up many times. The chain's CDR3 is CASSPPGQGTYEQYF. CDR3 in DNA: TGTGCCAGCAGCCCCCCCGGACAGGGGACCTACGAGCAGTACTTC. The genes are TRBV13 and TRBJ2-7, with TRBD1 matching over 9 bases. The CDR3 is 15 residues long. V was clipped by 5 bases and J by 2 bases; unmatched bases: 7. Germline CDR1 is PRHDT and CDR2 is FYEKMQ (reference sequence).

This clonotype was observed many times. J is TRBJ2-7 and V is TRBV6-1; 8 bases match TRBD2. This CDR3 is built from 14 residues. Germline V gene data show CDR1 as MNHNS and CDR2 as SASEGT. V lost 6 bases, J lost 3 bases, and 7 bases stayed unmatched. In DNA, the CDR3 is TGTGCCAGCAGAGGAGCGGGAGTAGGCTACGAGCAGTACTTC. Translating gives CASRGAGVGYEQYF.

This clonotype has just one count. The chain carries TRBV6-1 and TRBJ2-7, with 8 bases lining up with TRBD1. V lost 8 bases and J lost 4; bases outside the gene matches: 10. This CDR3 is built from 14 residues. In germline, CDR1 is MNHNS, CDR2 SASEGT. The CDR3 nucleotides read TGTGCCAGCTTCGACAGGGGACTGACTTACGAGCAGTACTTC. This encodes CASFDRGLTYEQYF.

In this sample, this clonotype turned up many times. The V call is TRBV5-1, the J call TRBJ2-2; D is unresolved. Germline V gene sequence: CDR1 SGHRS, CDR2 YFSETQ. Trimming cost V 0 bases and J 2 bases, with 8 bases left between them. The CDR3 runs to 15 residues. In DNA, the CDR3 is TGCGCCAGCAGCTTGGCACAGACAAACACCGGGGAGCTGTTTTTT. Protein sequence: CASSLAQTNTGELFF.

V usage is TRBV12-3 or TRBV12-4 and J usage is TRBJ2-2; TRBD2 aligns across 9 bases. The CDR3 is 14 residues long. V lost 7 bases to trimming and J lost 5 bases; unmatched junction nucleotides: 5. CDR3 residues: CASKPGLATGELFF. CDR3 nucleotides: TGTGCCAGCAAACCGGGACTAGCAACCGGGGAGCTGTTTTTT.

This clonotype appeared many times. The genes are TRBV12-5 and TRBJ2-5; TRBD1 matches at 10 bases. V shed 6 bases and J 1 base; nucleotides not matched to a gene: 8. The CDR3 is made up of 16 amino acids. Germline V gene sequence: CDR1 LGHNT, CDR2 FRNRAP. The CDR3 coding sequence is TGTGCTAGTGGCCTCGGGACAGGGGCTCTCCAAGAGACCCAGTACTTC. Its translation: CASGLGTGALQETQYF.

The chain recombines TRBV10-1 with TRBJ2-2, with a tentative D call TRBD2 (6 bases). V shed 3 bases and J shed 4 bases, with 15 bases lying between them. The V gene's germline CDR1 is WNHNN and CDR2 SYGVQD (reference sequence). This CDR3 contains 16 residues. The CDR3 bases are TGCGCCAGCAGTGATCGGGACTTCCCGCTCACCGGGGAGCTGTTTTTT. This sequence encodes CASSDRDFPLTGELFF.

The chain uses TRBV18 and TRBJ2-7; 8 bases line up with TRBD1. V was pared by 0 bases and J by 5 bases, with 3 bases of the junction left unmatched. The length of the CDR3 is 14 residues. Germline V CDR1 and CDR2: KGHSH, LQKENI. The CDR3 bases are TGTGCCAGCTCACCACCGACAGGGGTAAACGAGCAGTACTTC. It yields the protein CASSPPTGVNEQYF. The entire variable domain, with the rest obtained from reference TRBV18 and TRBJ2-7, is as follows: NAGVMQNPRHLVRRRGQEARLRCSPMKGHSHVYWYRQLPEEGLKFMVYLQKENIIDESGMPKERFSAEFPKEGPSILRIQQVVRGDSAAYFCASSPPTGVNEQYFGPGTRLTVT.

A note on this clonotype: A clone one base away is much larger, so this may be a read error. The CDR3 reads CASSDAGTWANEQYF. CDR3 DNA sequence: TGTGCCAGCAGCGACGCCGGGACATGGGCCAACGAGCAGTACTTC. The rearrangement joins TRBV5-6 to TRBJ2-7, with D possibly matching TRBD1 (6 bases). The V and J ends lost 4 bases and 5 bases respectively, with 19 bases between them. The CDR3 extends over 15 amino acids. Germline loops: CDR1 SGHDT, CDR2 YYEEEE. Full variable domain (remainder filled in from reference TRBV5-6 and TRBJ2-7): DAGVTQSPTHLIKTRGQQVTLRCSPKSGHDTVSWYQQALGQGPQFIFQYYEEEERQRGNFPDRFSGHQFPNYSSELNVNALLLGDSALYLCASSDAGTWANEQYFGPGTRLTVT.

This clonotype was counted at least ten times. The rearrangement links TRBV18 to TRBJ2-7; 8 bases map to TRBD1. Germline assignment: CDR1 KGHSH and CDR2 LQKENI. V was pared by 2 bases and J by 6 bases, with 9 bases of the junction left unmatched. The CDR3 extends over 15 amino acids. This CDR3 is CASSPGQGVGPEQYF. The CDR3 DNA is TGTGCCAGCTCACCAGGACAGGGAGTTGGTCCCGAGCAGTACTTC.

This clonotype was recorded at least ten times. The chain uses TRBV12-3 or TRBV12-4 and TRBJ1-1, with D possibly being TRBD1 (6 bases). Trimming removed 3 bases from V and 5 bases from J, with 16 bases in between. The CDR3 runs 15 residues. CDR3 in amino acids: CASSFWIQGTTEAFF. The CDR3 DNA is TGTGCCAGCAGTTTCTGGATACAAGGGACAACTGAAGCTTTCTTT.